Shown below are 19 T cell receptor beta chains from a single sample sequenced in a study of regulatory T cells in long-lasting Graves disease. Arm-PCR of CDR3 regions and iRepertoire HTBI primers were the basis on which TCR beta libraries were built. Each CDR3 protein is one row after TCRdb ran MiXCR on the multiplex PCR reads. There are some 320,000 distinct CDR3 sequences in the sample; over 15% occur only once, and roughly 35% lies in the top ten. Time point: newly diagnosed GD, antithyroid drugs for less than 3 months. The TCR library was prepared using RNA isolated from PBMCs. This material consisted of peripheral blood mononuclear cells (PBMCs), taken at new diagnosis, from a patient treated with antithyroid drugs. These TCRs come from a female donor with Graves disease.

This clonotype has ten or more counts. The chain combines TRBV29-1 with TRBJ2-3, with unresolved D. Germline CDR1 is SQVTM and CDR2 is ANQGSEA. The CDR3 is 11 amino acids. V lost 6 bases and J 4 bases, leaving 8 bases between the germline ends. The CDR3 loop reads CSVQRADTQYF. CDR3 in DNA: TGCAGCGTCCAAAGGGCAGATACGCAGTATTTT.

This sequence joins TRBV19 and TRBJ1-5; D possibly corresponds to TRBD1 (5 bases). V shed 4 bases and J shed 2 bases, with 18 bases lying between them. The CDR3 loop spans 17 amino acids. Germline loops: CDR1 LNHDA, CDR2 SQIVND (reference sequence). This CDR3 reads CASSTMGRPLGNQPQHF. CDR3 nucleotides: TGTGCCAGTAGTACAATGGGACGGCCGCTGGGCAATCAGCCCCAGCATTTT.

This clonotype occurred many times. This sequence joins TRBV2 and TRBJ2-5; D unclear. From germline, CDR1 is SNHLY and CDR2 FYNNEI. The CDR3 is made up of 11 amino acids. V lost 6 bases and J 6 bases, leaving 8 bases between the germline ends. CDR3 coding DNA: TGTGCCAGCAGCGGTTCCAAGACCCAGTACTTC. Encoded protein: CASSGSKTQYF.

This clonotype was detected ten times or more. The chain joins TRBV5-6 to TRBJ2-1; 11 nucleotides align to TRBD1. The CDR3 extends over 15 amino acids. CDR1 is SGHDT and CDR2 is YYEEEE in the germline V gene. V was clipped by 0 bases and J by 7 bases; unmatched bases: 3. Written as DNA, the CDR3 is TGTGCCAGCAGCTTGGGGACAGGGGGCCCGAATGAGCAGTTCTTC. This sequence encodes CASSLGTGGPNEQFF. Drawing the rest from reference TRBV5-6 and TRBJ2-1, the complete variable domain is DAGVTQSPTHLIKTRGQQVTLRCSPKSGHDTVSWYQQALGQGPQFIFQYYEEEERQRGNFPDRFSGHQFPNYSSELNVNALLLGDSALYLCASSLGTGGPNEQFFGPGTRLTVL.

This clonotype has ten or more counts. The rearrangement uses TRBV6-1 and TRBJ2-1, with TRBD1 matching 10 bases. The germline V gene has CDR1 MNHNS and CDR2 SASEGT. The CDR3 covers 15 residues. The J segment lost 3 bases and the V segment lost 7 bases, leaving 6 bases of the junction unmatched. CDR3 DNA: TGTGCCAGCACCCCCGGGACAGGGGACTACAATGAGCAGTTCTTC. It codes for CASTPGTGDYNEQFF.

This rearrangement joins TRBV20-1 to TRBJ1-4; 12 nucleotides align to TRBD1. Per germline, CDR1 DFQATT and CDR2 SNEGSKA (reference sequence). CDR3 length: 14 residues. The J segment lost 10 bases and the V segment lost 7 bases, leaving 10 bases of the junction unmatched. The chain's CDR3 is CSGGQGATSGKLFF. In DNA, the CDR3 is TGCAGTGGGGGACAGGGGGCTACGTCGGGAAAACTGTTTTTT.

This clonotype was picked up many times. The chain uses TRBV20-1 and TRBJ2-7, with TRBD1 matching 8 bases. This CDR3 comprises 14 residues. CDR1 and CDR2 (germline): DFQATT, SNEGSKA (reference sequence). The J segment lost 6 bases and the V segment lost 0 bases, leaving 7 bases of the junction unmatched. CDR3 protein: CSARDYGTGLEQYF. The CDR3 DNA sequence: TGCAGTGCTAGAGATTACGGGACAGGTCTCGAGCAGTACTTC.

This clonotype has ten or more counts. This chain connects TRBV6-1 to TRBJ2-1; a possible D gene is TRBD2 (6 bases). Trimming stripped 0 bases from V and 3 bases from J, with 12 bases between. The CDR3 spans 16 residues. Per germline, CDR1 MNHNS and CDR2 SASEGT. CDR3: CASSEALRGIYNEQFF. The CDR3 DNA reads TGTGCCAGCAGTGAAGCGCTTCGCGGGATCTACAATGAGCAGTTCTTC.

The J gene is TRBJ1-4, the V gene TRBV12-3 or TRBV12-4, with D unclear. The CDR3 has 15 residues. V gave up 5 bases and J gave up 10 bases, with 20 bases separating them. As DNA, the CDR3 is TGTGCCAGCAGTCAAGCGGCTGGCAGCCGGTTAAAACTGTTTTTT. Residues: CASSQAAGSRLKLFF.

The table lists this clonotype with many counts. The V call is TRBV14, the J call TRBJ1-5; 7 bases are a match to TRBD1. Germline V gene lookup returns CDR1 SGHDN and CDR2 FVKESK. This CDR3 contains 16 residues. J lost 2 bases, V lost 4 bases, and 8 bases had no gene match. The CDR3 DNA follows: TGTGCCAGCAGCCTTCGACAGGGAGAGGGCAATCAGCCCCAGCATTTT. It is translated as CASSLRQGEGNQPQHF.

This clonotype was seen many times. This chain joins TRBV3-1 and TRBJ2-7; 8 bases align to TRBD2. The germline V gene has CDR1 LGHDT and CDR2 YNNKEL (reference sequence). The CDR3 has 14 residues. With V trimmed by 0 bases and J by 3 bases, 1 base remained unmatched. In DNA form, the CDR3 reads TGTGCCAGCAGCCAAGATGGGACTAGCTACGAGCAGTACTTC. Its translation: CASSQDGTSYEQYF.

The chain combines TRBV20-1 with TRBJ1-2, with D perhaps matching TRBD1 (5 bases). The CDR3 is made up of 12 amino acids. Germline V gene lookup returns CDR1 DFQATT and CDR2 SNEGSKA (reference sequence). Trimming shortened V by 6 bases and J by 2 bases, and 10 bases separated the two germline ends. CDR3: CSARWGNYGYTF. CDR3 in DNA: TGCAGTGCCCGATGGGGGAACTATGGCTACACCTTC.

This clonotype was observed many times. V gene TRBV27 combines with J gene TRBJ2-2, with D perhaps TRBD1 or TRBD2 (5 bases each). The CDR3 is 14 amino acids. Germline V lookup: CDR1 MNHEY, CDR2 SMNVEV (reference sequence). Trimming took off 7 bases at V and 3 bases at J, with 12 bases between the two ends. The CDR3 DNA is TGTGCCAGCACCACGGGGCCTTACACCGGGGAGCTGTTTTTT. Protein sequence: CASTTGPYTGELFF.

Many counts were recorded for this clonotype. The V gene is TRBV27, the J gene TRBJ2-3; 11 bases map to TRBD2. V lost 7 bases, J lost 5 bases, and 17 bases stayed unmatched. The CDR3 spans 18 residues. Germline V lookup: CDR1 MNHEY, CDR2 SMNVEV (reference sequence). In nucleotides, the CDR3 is TGTGCCAGCATCCCCTCGCCAGCACTAGCGGGAGAAATAGATACGCAGTATTTT. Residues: CASIPSPALAGEIDTQYF.

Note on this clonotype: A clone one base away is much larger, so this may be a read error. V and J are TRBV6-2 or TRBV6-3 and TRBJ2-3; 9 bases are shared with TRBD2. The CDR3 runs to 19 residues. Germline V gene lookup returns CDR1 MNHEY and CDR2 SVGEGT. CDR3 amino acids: CASGYSKLAGAQQTDTQYF. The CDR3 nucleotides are TGTGCCAGCGGTTACTCGAAATTAGCGGGAGCACAACAAACGGATACGCAGTATTTT.

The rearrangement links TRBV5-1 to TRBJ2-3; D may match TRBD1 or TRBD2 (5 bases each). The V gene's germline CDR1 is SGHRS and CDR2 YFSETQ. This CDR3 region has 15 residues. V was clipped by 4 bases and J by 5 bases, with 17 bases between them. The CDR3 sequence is CASSQSGGLVDTQYF. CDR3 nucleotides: TGCGCCAGCAGCCAAAGTGGGGGATTGGTAGATACGCAGTATTTT.

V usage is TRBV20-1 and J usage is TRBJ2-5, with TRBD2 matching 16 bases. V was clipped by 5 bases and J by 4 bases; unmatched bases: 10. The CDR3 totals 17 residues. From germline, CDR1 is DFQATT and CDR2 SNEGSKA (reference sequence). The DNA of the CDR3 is TGCAGTGCTCCGACCGGGACTAGCGGGAGGGGGGGAGAGACCCAGTACTTC. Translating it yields CSAPTGTSGRGGETQYF.

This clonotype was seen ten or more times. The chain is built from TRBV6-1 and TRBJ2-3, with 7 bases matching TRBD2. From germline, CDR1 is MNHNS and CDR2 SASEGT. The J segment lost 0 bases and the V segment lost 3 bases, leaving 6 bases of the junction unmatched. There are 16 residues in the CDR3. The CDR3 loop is CASSDWASGSTDTQYF. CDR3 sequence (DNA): TGTGCCAGCAGTGATTGGGCTAGCGGTAGCACAGATACGCAGTATTTT.

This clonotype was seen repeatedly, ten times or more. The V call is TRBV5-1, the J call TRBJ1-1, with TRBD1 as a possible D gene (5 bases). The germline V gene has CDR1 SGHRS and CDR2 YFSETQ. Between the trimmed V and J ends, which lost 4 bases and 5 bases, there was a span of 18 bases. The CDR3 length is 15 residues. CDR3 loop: CASSDVPRVGTEAFF. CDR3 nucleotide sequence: TGCGCCAGCAGCGACGTCCCCAGGGTCGGAACTGAAGCTTTCTTT.